This passage covers 13 T cell receptor beta chains from one sample sequenced in a study of PD-1 blockade in mismatch repair-deficient tumors. Assay: immunoSEQ multiplex PCR; the TCRdb copy retains only in-frame clones and omits some. The table includes 45,000 to 60,000 clones, approximately 78% detected once. Material: peripheral blood, obtained 4 weeks after starting pembrolizumab. Receptors were obtained from an adult with mismatch repair-deficient cancer.

Here the CDR3 reads CASSSSRAGEAFF. In DNA form, the CDR3 reads TGTGCCAGCAGCTCTTCTCGGGCCGGAGAAGCTTTCTTT. This chain links TRBV7-6 with TRBJ1-1; D not resolved. V was clipped by 4 bases and J by 8 bases, with 14 bases between them. In germline, CDR1 is SGHVS, CDR2 FNYEAQ. The CDR3 has 13 amino acids.

The rearrangement joins TRBV6-5 to TRBJ2-5; 13 nucleotides line up with TRBD2. V gave up 5 bases and J gave up 4 bases; unmatched junction bases: 4. The CDR3 runs 15 residues. Germline V gene lookup returns CDR1 MNHEY and CDR2 SVGAGI. Here the CDR3 DNA reads TGTGCCAGCAGTAGGACTAGCGGGAGAATAGAGACCCAGTACTTC. Amino acid sequence: CASSRTSGRIETQYF.

This chain connects TRBV29-1 to TRBJ2-1, with D possibly being TRBD2 (6 bases). Between the trimmed V and J ends, which lost 2 bases and 7 bases, there was a span of 15 bases. This CDR3 contains 14 residues. Germline values: CDR1 SQVTM, CDR2 ANQGSEA. Here the CDR3 DNA reads TGCAGCGTTGAACTAGCGCAAAGAAGGAATGAGCAGTTCTTC. This encodes CSVELAQRRNEQFF.

This chain joins TRBV7-9 and TRBJ2-1, with TRBD2 matching over 7 bases. CDR1 is SEHNR and CDR2 is FQNEAQ in the germline V gene (reference sequence). This CDR3 has 14 residues. With 5 bases clipped from V and 11 bases from J, the junction kept 12 bases outside the gene matches. CDR3 loop: CASSPWRESIKQFF. The CDR3 DNA sequence: TGTGCCAGCAGCCCTTGGCGGGAGAGTATTAAGCAGTTCTTC.

In DNA form, the CDR3 reads TGCGCCAGCAGCTTGGGGAGTTCCTCCTACGAGCAGTACTTC. It is translated as CASSLGSSSYEQYF. The chain joins TRBV5-1 to TRBJ2-7, with unresolved D. This CDR3 has 14 amino acids. Germline CDR1 reads SGHRS; CDR2 reads YFSETQ. V was shortened by 0 bases and J by 0 bases, with 7 bases between the two germline ends.

This clone has a handful of counts. CDR3 nucleotide sequence: TGTGCCAGCAGCCCCTTTCGGCAGGGGTGGTCCTACGAGCAGTACTTC. Protein sequence: CASSPFRQGWSYEQYF. J is TRBJ2-7 and V is TRBV7-8, with D possibly TRBD1 on 6 matching bases. Trimming took off 5 bases at V and 1 base at J, with 18 bases between the two ends. The CDR3 loop spans 16 amino acids. The germline V gene has CDR1 SGHVS and CDR2 FQNEAQ.

The V call is TRBV12-5, the J call TRBJ2-3; D uncertain. The V and J ends lost 0 bases and 1 base respectively, with 11 bases between them. Looked up from germline, CDR1 is LGHNT and CDR2 is FRNRAP. The CDR3 runs 16 residues. The CDR3 here is CASGLVRAEGTDTQYF. In DNA, the CDR3 is TGTGCTAGTGGTTTGGTAAGGGCCGAAGGCACAGATACGCAGTATTTT.

The chain is built from TRBV5-1 and TRBJ1-1; 7 nucleotides align to TRBD1. Trimming at V came to 0 bases and at J to 5 bases, leaving 4 bases not matched to a gene. The CDR3 runs 14 residues. Germline lookup yields CDR1 SGHRS and CDR2 YFSETQ. The CDR3 DNA is TGCGCCAGCAGCTTGGGAGGGGGCAGGACTGAAGCTTTCTTT. This codes for CASSLGGGRTEAFF. Full variable domain (remainder filled in from reference TRBV5-1 and TRBJ1-1): KAGVTQTPRYLIKTRGQQVTLSCSPISGHRSVSWYQQTPGQGLQFLFEYFSETQRNKGNFPGRFSGRQFSNSRSEMNVSTLELGDSALYLCASSLGGGRTEAFFGQGTRLTVV.

The chain joins TRBV7-3 to TRBJ2-1, with 7 bases lining up with TRBD2. The CDR3 is 15 residues long. The V gene end was trimmed by 1 base and the J gene end by 7 bases; junction bases not matched to a gene: 7. Germline CDR1 is SGHTA and CDR2 is FQGTGA. The DNA for the CDR3 is TGTGCCAGCAGCTTAATCGGGGGAGGGGAAAATGAGCAGTTCTTC. Translation gives CASSLIGGGENEQFF.

This rearrangement joins TRBV5-6 to TRBJ1-1; maybe TRBD1 (6 bases). Germline V gene data show CDR1 as SGHDT and CDR2 as YYEEEE. Trimming took off 2 bases at V and 5 bases at J, with 13 bases between the two ends. CDR3 length: 14 residues. DNA of the CDR3: TGTGCCAGCAGCTTTGGGGGGGCCGGTACTGAAGCTTTCTTT. Translated, it gives CASSFGGAGTEAFF.

This chain uses TRBV29-1 with TRBJ2-5; 7 bases line up with TRBD1. CDR1 is SQVTM and CDR2 is ANQGSEA in the germline V gene. This CDR3 has 14 amino acids. The V segment lost 0 bases and the J segment 5 bases; nucleotides outside the gene matches: 6. CDR3 protein: CSVEDPDRVETQYF. CDR3 sequence (DNA): TGCAGCGTTGAAGACCCCGACAGGGTTGAGACCCAGTACTTC.

The DNA of the CDR3 is TGTGCCAGCAGCTTATTGCGGTTTGGGGCCAACGTCCTGACTTTC. Translating it yields CASSLLRFGANVLTF. J is TRBJ2-6 and V is TRBV11-3; D not resolved. The CDR3 covers 15 residues. Per the germline V gene, CDR1 is SGHNT and CDR2 is YENEEA. The ends were cut back, 2 bases at V and 3 bases at J, with 8 bases in the middle.

A single count supports this clone. The V call is TRBV5-4, the J call TRBJ1-4; maybe TRBD1 (5 bases). V was cut by 5 bases and J by 0 bases, with 11 bases left in between. The CDR3 has 15 residues. Per the germline V gene, CDR1 is SGHNT and CDR2 is YYREEE (reference sequence). The CDR3 nucleotides are TGTGCCAGCAGGGAGTGGGGGGCAACTAATGAAAAACTGTTTTTT. It yields the protein CASREWGATNEKLFF.